The 25 T cell receptor beta chains below all came from one sample that was sequenced in a study of shared clonotypes between healthy human individuals. The repertoire was sequenced with immunoSEQ multiplex PCR; TCRdb's copy has only in-frame clones and lacks some. This table has about 490,000 clones, around three quarters appearing once. The sample taken for sequencing was PBMCs. The receptors originated from a woman in her thirties or forties in good health. Some clones in this sample may be carry-over from other donors' samples.

The J gene is TRBJ2-5, the V gene TRBV5-5; no definite D call. The CDR3 runs 13 residues. CDR1 and CDR2 (germline): SGHKS, YYEKEE (reference sequence). Trimming stripped 2 bases from V and 1 base from J, with 6 bases between. The CDR3 reads CASSFQAQETQYF. In DNA, the CDR3 is TGTGCCAGCAGCTTCCAAGCCCAAGAGACCCAGTACTTC.

The chain recombines TRBV6-1 with TRBJ2-5; D gene ambiguous. The V and J ends lost 8 bases and 1 base respectively, with 14 bases between them. From germline, CDR1 is MNHNS and CDR2 SASEGT. This CDR3 contains 14 residues. CDR3 in DNA: TGTGCCAGCTCCTCCGTAAGGGTCCAAGAGACCCAGTACTTC. Encoded protein: CASSSVRVQETQYF.

Comment on this clone: The sample has other DNA sequences that encode this CDR3 too. The chain recombines TRBV4-1 with TRBJ2-3, with TRBD2 matching over 10 bases. This CDR3 spans 16 amino acids. The V gene's germline CDR1 is MGHRA and CDR2 YSYEKL. Germline trimming cut 0 bases from V and 4 bases from J; bases unmatched to any gene: 4. DNA for the CDR3: TGCGCCAGCAGCCAAGATCGTCTAGCGGGAGCAGATACGCAGTATTTT. It codes for CASSQDRLAGADTQYF.

The V call is TRBV30, the J call TRBJ2-2, with D possibly matching TRBD2 (5 bases). The CDR3 is 16 residues long. Germline V lookup: CDR1 GTSNPN, CDR2 SVGIG (reference sequence). V gave up 4 bases and J gave up 3 bases, with 18 bases separating them. The CDR3 loop is CAWTPLAYKDTGELFF. CDR3 nucleotide sequence: TGTGCCTGGACCCCTCTAGCTTATAAGGACACCGGGGAGCTGTTTTTT.

This clone was observed once. This chain joins TRBV5-1 and TRBJ2-3, with 7 bases identical to TRBD1. This CDR3 has 15 amino acids. Germline V gene lookup returns CDR1 SGHRS and CDR2 YFSETQ. V lost 2 bases, J lost 5 bases, and 8 bases stayed unmatched. For the CDR3, the DNA is TGCGCCAGCAGCTTTAGAGGGGGCGAAGGAGATACGCAGTATTTT. It codes for CASSFRGGEGDTQYF.

The chain uses TRBV19 and TRBJ2-1, with 8 bases that match TRBD2. Unmatched junction bases numbered 3, after V lost 1 base and J lost 4 bases. The CDR3 spans 15 residues. CDR1 LNHDA and CDR2 SQIVND come from the germline V gene (reference sequence). The CDR3 region has the DNA TGTGCCAGTAGTATAGCAAAGCGGGGGTACAATGAGCAGTTCTTC. Its protein is CASSIAKRGYNEQFF.

This clone was seen more than once but under ten times. V and J are TRBV7-9 and TRBJ2-1, with D tentatively TRBD2 (6 bases). With 5 bases removed from V and 8 bases from J, the gap between germline ends came to 13 bases. The CDR3 has 13 residues. Germline values: CDR1 SEHNR, CDR2 FQNEAQ (reference sequence). CDR3 DNA sequence: TGTGCCAGCAGCCTCGGACCTAGCGATGAGCAGTTCTTC. Translating gives CASSLGPSDEQFF.

The chain carries TRBV10-3 and TRBJ1-1; no reliable D call. V was cut by 4 bases and J by 4 bases, with 19 bases left in between. The CDR3 loop spans 16 amino acids. Germline CDR1 is ENHRY and CDR2 is SYGVKD. The CDR3 nucleotides read TGTGCCATCAGTGCCGCCCCCCAGGCAGTAGGCACTGAAGCTTTCTTT. Translation gives CAISAAPQAVGTEAFF.

The V call is TRBV7-2, the J call TRBJ1-4; D is ambiguous. The CDR3 runs to 16 residues. Trimming cost V 3 bases and J 3 bases, with 14 bases left between them. Looked up from germline, CDR1 is SGHTA and CDR2 is FQGNSA. The CDR3 nucleotides read TGTGCCAGCAGCTTCTCCCCTGACACCGCTAATGAAAAACTGTTTTTT. This sequence encodes CASSFSPDTANEKLFF.

This clone was detected once. This chain uses TRBV19 with TRBJ1-5; D is unresolved. Germline V gene sequence: CDR1 LNHDA, CDR2 SQIVND (reference sequence). Trimming left V 6 bases short and J 1 base short, with 10 bases between. CDR3 length equals 14 residues. The CDR3 DNA reads as TGTGCCAGTAGCGGACTATCCAGCAATCAGCCCCAGCATTTT. Amino acid sequence: CASSGLSSNQPQHF.

J is TRBJ2-3 and V is TRBV6-1, with 8 bases identical to TRBD1. The CDR3 has 14 amino acids. Trimming at V came to 5 bases and at J to 5 bases, leaving 6 bases not matched to a gene. CDR1 and CDR2 from the germline V gene are MNHNS and SASEGT. As DNA, the CDR3 is TGTGCCAGCAGTAAGGACAGGGTGGGAGATACGCAGTATTTT. Translation: CASSKDRVGDTQYF.

This clone was observed once. The chain links TRBV14 to TRBJ1-2, with 7 bases identical to TRBD1. Germline V CDR1 and CDR2: SGHDN, FVKESK. The ends lost 1 base at V and 0 bases at J; junction bases unmatched: 11. The CDR3 covers 18 residues. The CDR3 region has the DNA TGTGCCAGCAGCCAAGTGGCCGGCAGGGGGACCCCTAACTATGGCTACACCTTC. Protein sequence: CASSQVAGRGTPNYGYTF.

This clone occurred once. The J gene is TRBJ2-1, the V gene TRBV4-1; 10 nucleotides align to TRBD2. Per the germline V gene, CDR1 is MGHRA and CDR2 is YSYEKL. Trimming cost V 5 bases and J 5 bases; bases outside gene matches: 9. The CDR3 totals 16 residues. For the CDR3, the DNA is TGCGCCAGCAGCTATTTAGCGGGAGGACTCGACAATGAGCAGTTCTTC. Translated: CASSYLAGGLDNEQFF.

The rearrangement joins TRBV27 to TRBJ2-6; perhaps TRBD2 as D (5 bases). V was pared by 6 bases and J by 2 bases, with 20 bases between. CDR1 and CDR2 (germline): MNHEY, SMNVEV (reference sequence). The CDR3 covers 18 residues. Written as DNA, the CDR3 is TGTGCCAGCAGGTTGAGGGCAGGCGTTATTCCTGGGGCCAACGTCCTGACTTTC. Residues: CASRLRAGVIPGANVLTF.

The chain carries TRBV5-1 and TRBJ2-1; weak D call: TRBD2 (5 bases). Germline CDR1 SGHRS, CDR2 YFSETQ. Trimming stripped 4 bases from V and 8 bases from J, with 13 bases between. This CDR3 spans 13 amino acids. CDR3 region: CASSILLVDEQFF. The CDR3 DNA sequence: TGCGCCAGCAGCATCCTACTAGTGGATGAGCAGTTCTTC. Variable domain in full (rest from reference TRBV5-1 and TRBJ2-1): KAGVTQTPRYLIKTRGQQVTLSCSPISGHRSVSWYQQTPGQGLQFLFEYFSETQRNKGNFPGRFSGRQFSNSRSEMNVSTLELGDSALYLCASSILLVDEQFFGPGTRLTVL.

The CDR3 reads CASSHYHGRPRRTETQYF. For the CDR3, the DNA is TGCGCCAGCAGCCATTACCACGGGAGACCCCGAAGAACAGAGACCCAGTACTTC. This chain links TRBV4-1 with TRBJ2-5; perhaps TRBD2 as D (6 bases). The germline CDR1 and CDR2 sequences are MGHRA and YSYEKL. The V end was cut by 3 bases, the J end by 4 bases, with 24 bases between. The CDR3 runs 18 residues.

J is TRBJ2-1 and V is TRBV9, with 9 nucleotides matching TRBD2. This CDR3 spans 15 amino acids. V dropped 4 bases and J dropped 3; count of bases not matched to a gene: 5. Germline V gives CDR1 SGDLS, CDR2 YYNGEE. The CDR3 protein is CASSRGLAFYNEQFF. The CDR3 bases are TGTGCCAGCAGCCGGGGACTAGCTTTCTACAATGAGCAGTTCTTC.

The V and J genes are TRBV6-5 and TRBJ2-1; D unclear. V dropped 0 bases and J dropped 9 bases, with 15 bases sitting between them. CDR3 length: 15 residues. The V gene's germline CDR1 is MNHEY and CDR2 SVGAGI. In nucleotides, the CDR3 is TGTGCCAGCAGTTACTCGATGTTCACTACAGTTGAGCAGTTCTTC. Amino acids: CASSYSMFTTVEQFF.

The chain has TRBV5-1 and TRBJ1-4; D is uncertain. V was cut by 0 bases and J by 3 bases, with 9 bases left in between. The CDR3 totals 15 residues. Germline V lookup: CDR1 SGHRS, CDR2 YFSETQ. This CDR3 is CASSLDGNPNEKLFF. The CDR3 bases are TGCGCCAGCAGCTTGGATGGGAATCCTAATGAAAAACTGTTTTTT.

V gene TRBV19 combines with J gene TRBJ2-7; D may be TRBD1 (6 bases). Trimming stripped 10 bases from V and 2 bases from J, with 15 bases between. Germline V gives CDR1 LNHDA, CDR2 SQIVND (reference sequence). The CDR3 length is 13 residues. The CDR3 DNA reads as TGTGCCACCGGACCACAGGGAGCCTACGAGCAGTACTTC. Translating gives CATGPQGAYEQYF.

For this clone: A read error is possible here, since a much larger clone lies one base away. V gene TRBV29-1 combines with J gene TRBJ1-1; D might be TRBD1 (5 bases). This CDR3 spans 15 amino acids. Germline-derived CDR1 and CDR2 are SQVTM and ANQGSEA. The DNA for the CDR3 is TGCAGCGCTGGGGCGGGTTGGGGAATGAACACTGAAGCTTCCTTT. It is translated as CSAGAGWGMNTEASF.

A remark on this clone: In the same sample, other DNA sequences code for this CDR3. This rearrangement joins TRBV4-1 to TRBJ2-1; no clear D gene. Germline CDR1 is MGHRA and CDR2 is YSYEKL. The length of the CDR3 is 15 residues. Deletions cut 0 bases from V and 1 base from J, with 7 bases between. The CDR3 nucleotides read TGCGCCAGCAGCCAAGACAGTGGGTCCTACAATGAGCAGTTCTTC. Amino acids: CASSQDSGSYNEQFF.

This clone was picked up one time. The identical CDR3 is also encoded by other nucleotide sequences in the sample. CDR3 loop: CASRQGGTEAFF. For the CDR3, the DNA is TGTGCCAGCAGACAGGGGGGGACTGAAGCTTTCTTT. This chain connects TRBV6-1 to TRBJ1-1; TRBD1 matches 8 bases. The CDR3 runs 12 residues. With V trimmed by 6 bases and J by 5 bases, 2 bases remained unmatched. CDR1 is MNHNS and CDR2 is SASEGT in the germline V gene.

The chain has TRBV25-1 and TRBJ2-3; D unclear. Germline-derived CDR1 and CDR2 are MGHDK and SYGVNS. The CDR3 length is 16 residues. Trimming cost V 1 base and J 0 bases, with 11 bases left between them. CDR3 sequence: CASSELGVLSTDTQYF. CDR3 DNA: TGTGCCAGCAGTGAATTGGGCGTTCTGAGCACAGATACGCAGTATTTT.

V gene TRBV25-1 combines with J gene TRBJ2-2; D may correspond to TRBD1 or TRBD2 (6 bases each). Germline V gene lookup returns CDR1 MGHDK and CDR2 SYGVNS. V dropped 8 bases and J dropped 5 bases, with 18 bases sitting between them. There are 15 residues in the CDR3. CDR3 residues: CASSEGGLGTGELFF. In DNA, the CDR3 is TGTGCCAGCTCAGAAGGGGGGCTTGGAACCGGGGAGCTGTTTTTT.